This TCR beta chain was sequenced for a study of T-cell reconstitution after alpha-beta-depleted transplantation in children. Study results and limitations: The high TCRbeta diversity at day 60 in some patients came from surviving recipient T cells and thymic progenitors. After one year, T-cell counts and TCRbeta diversity mostly came from new T cells. By about two months after transplant, alpha-beta T cells reportedly arose from several hundred graft clones that had expanded.

Preparation of the TCRbeta library was carried out with unique molecular identifiers. One entry per CDR3 protein, called by TCRdb with MiXCR from the PCR reads. Here the sample spans about 980,000 distinct CDR3 sequences, about 29% being singletons. CDR1 and CDR2 from the germline V gene are MNHNS and SASEGT. This CDR3 comprises 15 residues. Trimming shortened V by 6 bases and J by 8 bases, and 20 bases separated the two germline ends. This clonotype has more than one count but fewer than ten. The antigen remains unidentified. This sequence was found in a boy in the first two years of life who had a stem cell transplant for SCID, so the T cells may come from the graft donor. The chain has TRBV6-1 and TRBJ2-1; the D call may be TRBD1 or TRBD2 (6 bases each). The material was PBMCs, mostly from graft donor cells, obtained 360 days after TCRalphabeta/CD19-depleted stem cell transplant. Written as DNA, the CDR3 is TGTGCCAGCAGAGCCGGGACTTCGAGGGGGGATGAGCAGTTCTTC. It specifies CASRAGTSRGDEQFF.